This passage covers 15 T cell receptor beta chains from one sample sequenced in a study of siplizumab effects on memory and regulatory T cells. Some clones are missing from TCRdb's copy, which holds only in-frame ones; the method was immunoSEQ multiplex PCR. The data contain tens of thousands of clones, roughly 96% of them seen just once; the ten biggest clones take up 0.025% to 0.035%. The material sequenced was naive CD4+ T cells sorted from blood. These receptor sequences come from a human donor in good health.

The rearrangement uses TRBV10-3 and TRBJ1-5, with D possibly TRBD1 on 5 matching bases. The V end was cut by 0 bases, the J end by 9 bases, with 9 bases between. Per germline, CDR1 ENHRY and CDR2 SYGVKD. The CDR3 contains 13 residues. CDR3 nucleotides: TGTGCCATCAGTGAGTCGGGGGTAGGGCCCCAGCATTTT. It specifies CAISESGVGPQHF.

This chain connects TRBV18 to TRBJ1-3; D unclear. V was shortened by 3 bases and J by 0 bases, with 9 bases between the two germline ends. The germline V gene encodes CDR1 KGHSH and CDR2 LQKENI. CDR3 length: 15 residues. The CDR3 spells CASSPAQSSGNTIYF. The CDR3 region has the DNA TGTGCCAGCTCACCGGCTCAGAGCTCTGGAAACACCATATATTTT.

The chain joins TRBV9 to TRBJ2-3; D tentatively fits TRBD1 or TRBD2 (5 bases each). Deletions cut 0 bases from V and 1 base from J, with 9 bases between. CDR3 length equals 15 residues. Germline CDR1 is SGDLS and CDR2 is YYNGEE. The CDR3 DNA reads TGTGCCAGCAGCGTAGCTTTGGGGGGCACAGATACGCAGTATTTT. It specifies CASSVALGGTDTQYF.

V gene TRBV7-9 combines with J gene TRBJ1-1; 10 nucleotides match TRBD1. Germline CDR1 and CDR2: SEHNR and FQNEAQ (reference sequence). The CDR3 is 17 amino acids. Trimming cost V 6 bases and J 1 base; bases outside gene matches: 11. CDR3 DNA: TGTGCCAGCAGGAAAACAACCGGGACAGGGGCGAACACTGAAGCTTTCTTT. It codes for CASRKTTGTGANTEAFF. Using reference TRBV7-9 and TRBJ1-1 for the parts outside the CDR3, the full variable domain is DTGVSQNPRHKITKRGQNVTFRCDPISEHNRLYWYRQTLGQGPEFLTYFQNEAQLEKSRLLSDRFSAERPKGSFSTLEIQRTEQGDSAMYLCASRKTTGTGANTEAFFGQGTRLTVV.

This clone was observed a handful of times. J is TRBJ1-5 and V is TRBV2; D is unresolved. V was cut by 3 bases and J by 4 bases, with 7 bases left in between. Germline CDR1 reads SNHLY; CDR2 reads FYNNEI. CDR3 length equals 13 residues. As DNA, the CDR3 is TGTGCCAGCAGTGACTTTGAAAATCAGCCCCAGCATTTT. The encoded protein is CASSDFENQPQHF.

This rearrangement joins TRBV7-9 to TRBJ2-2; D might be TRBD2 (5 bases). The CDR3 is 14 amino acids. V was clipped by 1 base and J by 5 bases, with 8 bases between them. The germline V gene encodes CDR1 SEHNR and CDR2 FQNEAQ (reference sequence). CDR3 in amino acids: CASSLGPGTGELFF. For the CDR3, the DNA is TGTGCCAGCAGCTTAGGTCCGGGGACCGGGGAGCTGTTTTTT.

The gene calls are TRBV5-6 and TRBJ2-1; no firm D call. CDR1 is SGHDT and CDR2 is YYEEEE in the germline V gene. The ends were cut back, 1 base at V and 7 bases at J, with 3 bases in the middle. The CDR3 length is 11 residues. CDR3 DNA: TGTGCCAGCAGCTTGCATAATGAGCAGTTCTTC. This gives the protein CASSLHNEQFF.

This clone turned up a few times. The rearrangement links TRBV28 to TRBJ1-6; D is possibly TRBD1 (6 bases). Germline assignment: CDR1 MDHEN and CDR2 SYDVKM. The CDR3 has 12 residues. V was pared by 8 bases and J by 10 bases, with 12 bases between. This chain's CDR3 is CASVGGGSPLHF. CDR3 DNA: TGTGCCAGCGTCGGGGGCGGATCACCCCTCCACTTT.

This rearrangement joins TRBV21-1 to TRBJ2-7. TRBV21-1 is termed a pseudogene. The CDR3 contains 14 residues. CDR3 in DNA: TGTGCCAGCACCCGGGGCAGGGCGGCCTACGAGCAGTACTTC. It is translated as CASTRGRAAYEQYF.

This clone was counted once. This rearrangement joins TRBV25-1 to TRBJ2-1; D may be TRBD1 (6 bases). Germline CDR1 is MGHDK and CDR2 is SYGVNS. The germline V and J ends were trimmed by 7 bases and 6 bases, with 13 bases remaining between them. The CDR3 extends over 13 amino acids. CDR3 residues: CASTGTSGNEQFF. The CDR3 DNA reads TGTGCCAGCACCGGGACATCAGGCAATGAGCAGTTCTTC.

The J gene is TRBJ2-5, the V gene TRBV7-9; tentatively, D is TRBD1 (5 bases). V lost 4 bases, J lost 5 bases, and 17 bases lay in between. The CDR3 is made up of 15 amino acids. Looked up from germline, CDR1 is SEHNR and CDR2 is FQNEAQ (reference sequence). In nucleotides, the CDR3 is TGTGCCAGCAGCTCGCTCCCCAGGGTTCAGGAGACCCAGTACTTC. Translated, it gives CASSSLPRVQETQYF.

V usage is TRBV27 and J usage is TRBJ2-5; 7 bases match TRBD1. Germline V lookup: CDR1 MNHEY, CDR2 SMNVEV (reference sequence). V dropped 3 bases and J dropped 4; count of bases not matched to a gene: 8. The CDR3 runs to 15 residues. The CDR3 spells CASSFGPRTGETQYF. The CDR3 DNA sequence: TGTGCCAGCAGTTTCGGTCCCAGGACAGGAGAGACCCAGTACTTC.

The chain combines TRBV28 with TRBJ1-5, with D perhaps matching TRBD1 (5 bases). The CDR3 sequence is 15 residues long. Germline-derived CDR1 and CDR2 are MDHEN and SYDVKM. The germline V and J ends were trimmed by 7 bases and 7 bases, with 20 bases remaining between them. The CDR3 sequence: CASTRSRGAGQPQHF. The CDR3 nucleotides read TGTGCCAGCACCCGGTCGCGGGGCGCGGGACAGCCCCAGCATTTT.

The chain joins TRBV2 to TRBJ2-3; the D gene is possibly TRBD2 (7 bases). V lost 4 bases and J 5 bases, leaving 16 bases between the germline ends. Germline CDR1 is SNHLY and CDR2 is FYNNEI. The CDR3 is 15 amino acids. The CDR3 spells CASSGMGGAQDTQYF. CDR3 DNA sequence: TGTGCCAGCAGTGGAATGGGGGGGGCCCAAGATACGCAGTATTTT.

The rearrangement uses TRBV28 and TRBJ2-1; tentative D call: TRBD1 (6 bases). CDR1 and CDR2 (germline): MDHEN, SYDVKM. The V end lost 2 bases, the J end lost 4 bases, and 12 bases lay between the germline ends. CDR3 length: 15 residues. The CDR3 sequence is CASSLGWGLYNEQFF. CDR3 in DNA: TGTGCCAGCAGTTTAGGGTGGGGGCTGTACAATGAGCAGTTCTTC. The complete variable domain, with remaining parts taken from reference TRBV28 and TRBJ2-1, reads DVKVTQSSRYLVKRTGEKVFLECVQDMDHENMFWYRQDPGLGLRLIYFSYDVKMKEKGDIPEGYSVSREKKERFSLILESASTNQTSMYLCASSLGWGLYNEQFFGPGTRLTVL.